These 29 T cell receptor beta chains share one sample of origin, sequenced in a study of T cells in localized non-small cell lung cancer. TCRdb's table, derived via immunoSEQ multiplex PCR, lists solely in-frame clones and lacks some. The profile shows approximately 31,000 clones, around 80% of them singletons. This sample comprised peripheral blood, obtained before any cancer treatment. The receptors derive from a male donor older than 55 with stage II squamous cell lung carcinoma.

This chain links TRBV14 with TRBJ2-7; perhaps D is TRBD1 or TRBD2 (5 bases each). This CDR3 region has 12 residues. With 4 bases removed from V and 3 bases from J, the gap between germline ends came to 7 bases. CDR1 is SGHDN and CDR2 is FVKESK in the germline V gene. CDR3 bases: TGTGCCAGCAGCCCGAGGGGCTACGAGCAGTACTTC. This sequence encodes CASSPRGYEQYF.

This clone was counted once. The CDR3 sequence: CASSSTGNEETQYF. DNA of the CDR3: TGCGCCAGCAGCTCGACAGGGAATGAAGAGACCCAGTACTTC. This rearrangement joins TRBV5-1 to TRBJ2-5, with 7 bases matching TRBD1. Losses at the gene ends were 3 bases for V and 3 bases for J; bases not matched to a gene: 5. There are 14 residues in the CDR3. From germline, CDR1 is SGHRS and CDR2 YFSETQ.

This clone was found once. CDR3 region: CASSLTRGANYGYTF. The DNA of the CDR3 is TGTGCCAGCAGCCTCACCAGGGGAGCTAACTATGGCTACACCTTC. The gene calls are TRBV7-2 and TRBJ1-2; TRBD1 might be the D (6 bases). The V gene lost 5 bases and the J gene lost 0 bases, with 13 bases spanning the gap. Germline CDR1 reads SGHTA; CDR2 reads FQGNSA. The CDR3 sequence is 15 residues long. The variable domain in full, completed from reference TRBV7-2 and TRBJ1-2, reads GAGVSQSPSNKVTEKGKDVELRCDPISGHTALYWYRQSLGQGLEFLIYFQGNSAPDKSGLPSDRFSAERTGGSVSTLTIQRTQQEDSAVYLCASSLTRGANYGYTFGSGTRLTVV.

The chain has TRBV29-1 and TRBJ1-2; D is uncertain. CDR3 length: 13 residues. Trimming removed 6 bases from V and 4 bases from J, with 15 bases in between. Per the germline V gene, CDR1 is SQVTM and CDR2 is ANQGSEA. DNA of the CDR3: TGCAGCGTCGACCCCCGTGGCACCTATGGCTACACCTTC. Protein: CSVDPRGTYGYTF.

This chain links TRBV10-2 with TRBJ2-1; 8 nucleotides align to TRBD2. Germline CDR1 WSHSY, CDR2 SAAADI. After removal of 3 bases from V and 6 bases from J, the junction contained 4 bases not matched to a gene. The CDR3 runs 14 residues. The CDR3 region has the DNA TGCGCCAGCAGTGATGGGGGACTAGTCAATGAGCAGTTCTTC. This translates into CASSDGGLVNEQFF.

The chain links TRBV2 to TRBJ2-6; TRBD1 matches 7 bases. The CDR3 loop spans 15 amino acids. The germline CDR1 and CDR2 sequences are SNHLY and FYNNEI. After removal of 5 bases from V and 2 bases from J, the junction contained 3 bases not matched to a gene. This CDR3 reads CASSPDRTGANVLTF. The CDR3 coding sequence is TGTGCCAGCAGTCCGGACAGGACTGGGGCCAACGTCCTGACTTTC.

The chain uses TRBV10-2 and TRBJ2-7, with D tentatively TRBD2 (5 bases). V was pared by 3 bases and J by 0 bases, with 6 bases between. Germline-derived CDR1 and CDR2 are WSHSY and SAAADI. The CDR3 sequence is 13 residues long. Written as DNA, the CDR3 is TGCGCCAGCAGTGAAGGGAGCTCCTACGAGCAGTACTTC. Translating gives CASSEGSSYEQYF.

This clone has ten or more counts. The chain joins TRBV27 to TRBJ2-7; perhaps D is TRBD1 or TRBD2 (5 bases each). This CDR3 region has 13 residues. Germline CDR1 reads MNHEY; CDR2 reads SMNVEV (reference sequence). Trimming pared 4 bases from V and 7 bases from J, leaving 14 bases between. CDR3 residues: CASSSTAWGEQYF. The CDR3 region has the DNA TGTGCCAGCAGTTCGACCGCTTGGGGGGAGCAGTACTTC.

The V call is TRBV5-4, the J call TRBJ1-1; 8 bases agree with TRBD1. The CDR3 has 15 residues. CDR1 SGHNT and CDR2 YYREEE come from the germline V gene (reference sequence). The V and J ends lost 4 bases and 5 bases, in that order; junction bases with no gene match: 10. CDR3 sequence reads: CASSQPTGGWTEAFF. CDR3 in DNA: TGTGCCAGCAGCCAACCCACAGGGGGATGGACTGAAGCTTTCTTT.

The rearrangement uses TRBV27 and TRBJ2-3; TRBD2 matches 9 bases. Looked up from germline, CDR1 is MNHEY and CDR2 is SMNVEV (reference sequence). The V and J ends lost 0 bases and 3 bases, in that order; junction bases with no gene match: 7. CDR3 length: 17 amino acids. CDR3 coding DNA: TGTGCCAGCAGTTTATCGGGTAGCGGGGGACCAACAGATACGCAGTATTTT. This gives the protein CASSLSGSGGPTDTQYF.

The V call is TRBV9, the J call TRBJ2-1; 9 nucleotides line up with TRBD2. V lost 3 bases to trimming and J lost 9 bases; unmatched junction nucleotides: 7. Per germline, CDR1 SGDLS and CDR2 YYNGEE. The CDR3 length is 14 residues. The CDR3 nucleotides read TGTGCCAGCAGCGGCGGGCTAGCGGGGTCTGAGCAGTTCTTC. It codes for CASSGGLAGSEQFF.

The V gene is TRBV5-4, the J gene TRBJ2-5, with D hard to call. V gave up 4 bases and J gave up 3 bases, with 10 bases separating them. CDR1 and CDR2 (germline): SGHNT, YYREEE (reference sequence). The CDR3 totals 13 residues. The CDR3 loop reads CASSLGPEETQYF. CDR3 nucleotides: TGTGCCAGCAGCCTGGGTCCCGAAGAGACCCAGTACTTC.

A single count supports this clone. This rearrangement joins TRBV6-4 to TRBJ2-2; D possibly corresponds to TRBD2 (5 bases). Germline CDR1 is MRHNA and CDR2 is SNTAGT. The CDR3 length is 15 residues. V was trimmed by 5 bases and J by 4 bases, leaving 14 bases between them. The CDR3 sequence is CASSTDFTFTGELFF. In DNA, the CDR3 is TGTGCCAGCAGTACGGACTTCACCTTCACCGGGGAGCTGTTTTTT.

The V gene is TRBV6-4, the J gene TRBJ2-1; 13 bases map to TRBD2. V lost 3 bases to trimming and J lost 1 base; unmatched junction nucleotides: 0. The length of the CDR3 is 16 residues. The germline V gene encodes CDR1 MRHNA and CDR2 SNTAGT. The CDR3 loop reads CASSELAGGSYNEQFF. CDR3 sequence (DNA): TGTGCCAGCAGTGAACTAGCGGGGGGGTCCTACAATGAGCAGTTCTTC.

This clone was found a few times. The gene calls are TRBV6-6 and TRBJ2-3; D is perhaps TRBD2 (6 bases). The CDR3 contains 14 residues. The V end was cut by 6 bases, the J end by 2 bases, with 12 bases between. Per the germline V gene, CDR1 is MNHNY and CDR2 is SVGAGI (reference sequence). The CDR3 DNA follows: TGTGCCAGCAGAAGAACGGGAGCCACAGATACGCAGTATTTT. Amino acids: CASRRTGATDTQYF.

The gene calls are TRBV30 and TRBJ1-1, with 7 positions matching TRBD1. CDR1 and CDR2 from the germline V gene are GTSNPN and SVGIG (reference sequence). This CDR3 contains 11 residues. V dropped 2 bases and J dropped 8; count of bases not matched to a gene: 2. CDR3: CAWSPQGEAFF. The CDR3 nucleotides are TGTGCCTGGAGTCCACAGGGGGAAGCTTTCTTT.

This clone was recorded only once. This rearrangement joins TRBV5-1 to TRBJ1-5; D might be TRBD1 (5 bases). Trimming pared 0 bases from V and 6 bases from J, leaving 7 bases between. Germline values: CDR1 SGHRS, CDR2 YFSETQ. The length of the CDR3 is 13 residues. The CDR3 sequence is CASSLGQFQPQHF. CDR3 sequence (DNA): TGCGCCAGCAGCTTGGGACAGTTTCAGCCCCAGCATTTT.

A single count supports this clone. The V call is TRBV5-5, the J call TRBJ1-2, with 8 bases identical to TRBD1. In germline, CDR1 is SGHKS, CDR2 YYEKEE (reference sequence). The CDR3 spans 16 residues. The trim removed 0 bases at V and 8 bases at J, leaving 12 bases unmatched. The CDR3: CASSLGTGSLRGGYTF. CDR3 DNA: TGTGCCAGCAGCTTGGGGACAGGGAGCCTACGCGGGGGCTACACCTTC.

The chain carries TRBV11-2 and TRBJ2-4; D not certain. The ends were cut back, 0 bases at V and 2 bases at J, with 8 bases in the middle. Per germline, CDR1 SGHAT and CDR2 FQNNGV. The CDR3 totals 15 residues. CDR3 nucleotide sequence: TGTGCCAGCAGCTTAGACCCAGGAACCAAAAACATTCAGTACTTC. Its translation: CASSLDPGTKNIQYF.

The rearrangement joins TRBV9 to TRBJ2-7, with 10 bases matching TRBD2. CDR3 size: 15 residues. CDR1 is SGDLS, CDR2 YYNGEE, per germline. V dropped 4 bases and J dropped 1; count of bases not matched to a gene: 5. CDR3 bases: TGTGCCAGCAGCCCTCGGACTAGCGGATCCTACGAGCAGTACTTC. This sequence encodes CASSPRTSGSYEQYF.

V usage is TRBV19 and J usage is TRBJ1-2; 7 bases match TRBD1. Trimming cost V 5 bases and J 4 bases; bases outside gene matches: 10. The V gene's germline CDR1 is LNHDA and CDR2 SQIVND (reference sequence). The CDR3 sequence is 15 residues long. CDR3 region: CASSAYRDSSYGYTF. The DNA of the CDR3 is TGTGCCAGTAGTGCGTACCGGGACAGCAGCTATGGCTACACCTTC.

In this sample, this clone turned up a few times. V gene TRBV2 combines with J gene TRBJ2-5, with TRBD2 matching over 8 bases. Germline CDR1 and CDR2: SNHLY and FYNNEI. CDR3 length: 16 amino acids. The V and J ends lost 4 bases and 1 base, in that order; junction bases with no gene match: 8. In DNA form, the CDR3 reads TGTGCCAGCAGTGGGTTGGCGGGGGGATTCCAAGAGACCCAGTACTTC. The encoded protein is CASSGLAGGFQETQYF.

This clone was seen a handful of times. The chain employs TRBV2 and TRBJ2-1; D is uncertain. Germline V gene data show CDR1 as SNHLY and CDR2 as FYNNEI. The CDR3 covers 14 residues. Between the trimmed V and J ends, which lost 7 bases and 1 base, there was a span of 11 bases. The CDR3 nucleotides are TGTGCCAGCACCGAACAGCAATCCTACAATGAGCAGTTCTTC. Encoded protein: CASTEQQSYNEQFF. Looking up the rest from reference TRBV2 and TRBJ2-1 gives the full variable domain: EPEVTQTPSHQVTQMGQEVILRCVPISNHLYFYWYRQILGQKVEFLVSFYNNEISEKSEIFDDQFSVERPDGSNFTLKIRSTKLEDSAMYFCASTEQQSYNEQFFGPGTRLTVL.

The CDR3 loop reads CASSQDSGFASYEQYF. The CDR3 nucleotides are TGTGCCAGCAGCCAAGATTCGGGATTTGCCTCCTACGAGCAGTACTTC. The chain recombines TRBV14 with TRBJ2-7; perhaps TRBD2 as D (5 bases). The CDR3 spans 16 residues. Germline CDR1 SGHDN, CDR2 FVKESK. V gave up 0 bases and J gave up 0 bases, with 12 bases separating them.

The CDR3: CASSSRDNLRMTEAFF. Written as DNA, the CDR3 is TGTGCCAGCAGTTCCCGGGACAACCTTAGAATGACTGAAGCTTTCTTT. V and J are TRBV7-8 and TRBJ1-1; D might be TRBD1 (6 bases). Germline lookup yields CDR1 SGHVS and CDR2 FQNEAQ. Trimming left V 6 bases short and J 5 bases short, with 22 bases between. CDR3 length: 16 residues.

This clone appeared a single time. The V gene is TRBV7-8, the J gene TRBJ1-1; D is uncertain. V was shortened by 3 bases and J by 5 bases, with 10 bases between the two germline ends. In germline, CDR1 is SGHVS, CDR2 FQNEAQ. The length of the CDR3 is 13 residues. CDR3 coding DNA: TGTGCCAGCAGCTTCCTCGGGGAGACTGAAGCTTTCTTT. This codes for CASSFLGETEAFF.

This clone was observed a single time. This chain connects TRBV25-1 to TRBJ1-2; 9 bases match TRBD1. V lost 6 bases to trimming and J lost 7 bases; unmatched junction nucleotides: 6. CDR3 length: 13 amino acids. Looked up from germline, CDR1 is MGHDK and CDR2 is SYGVNS. The CDR3 sequence: CASSRPGQGGYTF. DNA of the CDR3: TGTGCCAGCAGCAGACCGGGACAGGGTGGCTACACCTTC.

The chain employs TRBV2 and TRBJ1-1, with D hard to call. The CDR3 loop spans 13 amino acids. V was clipped by 5 bases and J by 0 bases, with 7 bases between them. Per germline, CDR1 SNHLY and CDR2 FYNNEI. CDR3 protein: CASSSQLNTEAFF. The CDR3 nucleotides are TGTGCCAGCAGTAGTCAGCTGAACACTGAAGCTTTCTTT. The full variable domain, completed using reference TRBV2 and TRBJ1-1, is EPEVTQTPSHQVTQMGQEVILRCVPISNHLYFYWYRQILGQKVEFLVSFYNNEISEKSEIFDDQFSVERPDGSNFTLKIRSTKLEDSAMYFCASSSQLNTEAFFGQGTRLTVV.

The chain couples TRBV7-9 to TRBJ1-2, with a weak D call TRBD1 (5 bases). Per the germline V gene, CDR1 is SEHNR and CDR2 is FQNEAQ (reference sequence). CDR3 size: 15 residues. Trimming took off 11 bases at V and 2 bases at J, with 21 bases between the two ends. The CDR3 protein is CAGSGGDGTNYGYTF. The DNA for the CDR3 is TGTGCCGGTTCGGGCGGGGACGGGACGAACTATGGCTACACCTTC.